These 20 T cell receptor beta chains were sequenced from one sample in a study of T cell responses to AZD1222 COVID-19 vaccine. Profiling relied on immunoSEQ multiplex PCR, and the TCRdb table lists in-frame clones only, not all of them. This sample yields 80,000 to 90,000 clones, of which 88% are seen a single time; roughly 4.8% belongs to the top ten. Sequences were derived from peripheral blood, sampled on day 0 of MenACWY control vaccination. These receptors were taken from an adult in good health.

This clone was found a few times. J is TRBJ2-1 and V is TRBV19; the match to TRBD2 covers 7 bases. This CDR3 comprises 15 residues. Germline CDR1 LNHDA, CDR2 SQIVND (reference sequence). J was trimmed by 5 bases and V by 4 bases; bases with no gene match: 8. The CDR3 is CASSTGLDYDNEQFF. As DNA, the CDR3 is TGTGCCAGTAGTACCGGACTAGATTACGACAATGAGCAGTTCTTC. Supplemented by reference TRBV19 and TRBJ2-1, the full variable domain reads DGGITQSPKYLFRKEGQNVTLSCEQNLNHDAMYWYRQDPGQGLRLIYYSQIVNDFQKGDIAEGYSVSREKKESFPLTVTSAQKNPTAFYLCASSTGLDYDNEQFFGPGTRLTVL.

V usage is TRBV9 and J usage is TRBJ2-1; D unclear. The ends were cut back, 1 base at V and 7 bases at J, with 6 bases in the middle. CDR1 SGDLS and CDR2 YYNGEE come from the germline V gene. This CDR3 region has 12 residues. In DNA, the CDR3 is TGTGCCAGCAGCGTACTAGAGAATGAGCAGTTCTTC. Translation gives CASSVLENEQFF.

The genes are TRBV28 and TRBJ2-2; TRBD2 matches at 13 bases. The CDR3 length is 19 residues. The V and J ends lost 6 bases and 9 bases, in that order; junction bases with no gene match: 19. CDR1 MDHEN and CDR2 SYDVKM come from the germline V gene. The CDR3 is CASSPPGLAGVGGSRELFF. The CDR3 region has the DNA TGTGCCAGCAGCCCACCTGGACTAGCGGGAGTCGGGGGGTCCCGGGAGCTGTTTTTT.

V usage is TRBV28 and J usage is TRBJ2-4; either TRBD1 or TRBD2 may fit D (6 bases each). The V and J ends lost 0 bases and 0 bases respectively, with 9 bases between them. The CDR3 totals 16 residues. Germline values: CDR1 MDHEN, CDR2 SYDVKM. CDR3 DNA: TGTGCCAGCAGTTTATGGGGGGGCCAAGCCAAAAACATTCAGTACTTC. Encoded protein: CASSLWGGQAKNIQYF.

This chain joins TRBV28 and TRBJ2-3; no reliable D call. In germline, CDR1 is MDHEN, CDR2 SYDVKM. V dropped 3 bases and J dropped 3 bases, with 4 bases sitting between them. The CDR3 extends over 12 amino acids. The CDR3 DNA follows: TGTGCCAGCAGTTTTACGACAGATACGCAGTATTTT. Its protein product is CASSFTTDTQYF.

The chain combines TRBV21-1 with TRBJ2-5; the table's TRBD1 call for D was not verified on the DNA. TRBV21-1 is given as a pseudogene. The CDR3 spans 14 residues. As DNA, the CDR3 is TGTGCCAGCAGGCGTAAGGGGGCAGGAGAGACCCAGTACTTC. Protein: CASRRKGAGETQYF.

The CDR3 is CASSLLQAEKLFF. CDR3 coding DNA: TGTGCCAGCAGCTTGCTACAGGCAGAAAAACTGTTTTTT. This chain links TRBV5-6 with TRBJ1-4; a possible D gene is TRBD1 (5 bases). The V gene's germline CDR1 is SGHDT and CDR2 YYEEEE. CDR3 size: 13 residues. The V and J ends lost 1 base and 8 bases respectively, with 9 bases between them.

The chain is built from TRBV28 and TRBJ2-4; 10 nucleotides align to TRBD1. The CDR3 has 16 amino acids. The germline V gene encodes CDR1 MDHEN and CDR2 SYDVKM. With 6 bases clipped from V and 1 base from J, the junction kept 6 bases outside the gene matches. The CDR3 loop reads CASRPPGQGAKNIQYF. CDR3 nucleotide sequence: TGTGCCAGCAGGCCCCCGGGACAGGGGGCCAAAAACATTCAGTACTTC.

The DNA for the CDR3 is TGTGCCAGCACCTCTACCGCGGGGCAGGGGAACACTGAAGCTTTCTTT. Translated: CASTSTAGQGNTEAFF. The J gene is TRBJ1-1, the V gene TRBV7-9, with D possibly matching TRBD1 (5 bases). This CDR3 has 16 amino acids. Per germline, CDR1 SEHNR and CDR2 FQNEAQ (reference sequence). Trimming took off 7 bases at V and 1 base at J, with 19 bases between the two ends.

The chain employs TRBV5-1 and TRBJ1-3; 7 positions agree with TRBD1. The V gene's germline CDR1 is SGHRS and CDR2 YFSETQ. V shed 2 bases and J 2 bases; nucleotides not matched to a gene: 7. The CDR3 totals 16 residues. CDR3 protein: CASSFERGRTGNTIYF. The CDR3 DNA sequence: TGCGCCAGCAGCTTTGAGAGGGGGCGAACTGGAAACACCATATATTTT.

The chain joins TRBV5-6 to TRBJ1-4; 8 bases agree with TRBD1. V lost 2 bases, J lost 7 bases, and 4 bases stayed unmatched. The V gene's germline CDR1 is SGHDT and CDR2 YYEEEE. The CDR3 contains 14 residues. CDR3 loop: CASSFRGLGEKLFF. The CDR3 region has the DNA TGTGCCAGCAGCTTCAGGGGGCTAGGTGAAAAACTGTTTTTT.

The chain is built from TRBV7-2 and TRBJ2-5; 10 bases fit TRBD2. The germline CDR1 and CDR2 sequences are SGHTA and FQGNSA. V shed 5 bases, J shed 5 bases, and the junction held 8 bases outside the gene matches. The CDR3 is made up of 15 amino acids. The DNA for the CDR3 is TGTGCCAGCAGCCCACGTAGCGGGAGGTTTGAGACCCAGTACTTC. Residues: CASSPRSGRFETQYF.

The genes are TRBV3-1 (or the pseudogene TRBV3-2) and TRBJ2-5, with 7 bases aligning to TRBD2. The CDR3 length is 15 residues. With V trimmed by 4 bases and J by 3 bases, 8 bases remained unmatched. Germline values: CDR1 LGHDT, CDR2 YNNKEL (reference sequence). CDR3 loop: CASSRNSLAEETQYF. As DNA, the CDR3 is TGTGCCAGCAGCCGCAATTCTCTAGCGGAAGAGACCCAGTACTTC.

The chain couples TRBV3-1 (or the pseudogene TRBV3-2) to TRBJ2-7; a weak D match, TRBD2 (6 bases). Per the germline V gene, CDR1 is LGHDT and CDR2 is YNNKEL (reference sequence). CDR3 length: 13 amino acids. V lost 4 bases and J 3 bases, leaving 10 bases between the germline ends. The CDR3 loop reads CASSPGLNYEQYF. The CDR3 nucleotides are TGTGCCAGCAGCCCCGGACTAAACTACGAGCAGTACTTC.

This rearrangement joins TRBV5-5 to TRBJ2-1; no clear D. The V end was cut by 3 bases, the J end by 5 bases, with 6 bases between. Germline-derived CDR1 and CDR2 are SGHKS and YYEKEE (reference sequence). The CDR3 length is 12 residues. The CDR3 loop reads CASSSRNNEQFF. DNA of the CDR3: TGTGCCAGCAGCTCGAGAAACAATGAGCAGTTCTTC.

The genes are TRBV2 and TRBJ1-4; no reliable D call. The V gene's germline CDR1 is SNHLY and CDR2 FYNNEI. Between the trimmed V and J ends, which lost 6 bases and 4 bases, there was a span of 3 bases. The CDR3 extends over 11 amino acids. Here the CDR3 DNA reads TGTGCCAGCAGCTTTAATGAAAAACTGTTTTTT. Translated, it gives CASSFNEKLFF.

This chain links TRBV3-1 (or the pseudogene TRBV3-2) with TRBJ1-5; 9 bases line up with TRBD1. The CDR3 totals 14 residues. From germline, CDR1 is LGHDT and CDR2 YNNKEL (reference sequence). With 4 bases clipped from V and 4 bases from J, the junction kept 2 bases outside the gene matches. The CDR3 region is CASSRDRANQPQHF. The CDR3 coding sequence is TGTGCCAGCAGCCGGGACAGGGCTAATCAGCCCCAGCATTTT.

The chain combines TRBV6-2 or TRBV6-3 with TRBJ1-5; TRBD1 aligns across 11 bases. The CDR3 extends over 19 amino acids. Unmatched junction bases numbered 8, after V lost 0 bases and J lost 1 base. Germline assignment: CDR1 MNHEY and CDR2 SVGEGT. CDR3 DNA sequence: TGTGCCAGCAGTTACTCGCGGAACCGGGACAGGGGGAGCAATCAGCCCCAGCATTTT. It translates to CASSYSRNRDRGSNQPQHF.

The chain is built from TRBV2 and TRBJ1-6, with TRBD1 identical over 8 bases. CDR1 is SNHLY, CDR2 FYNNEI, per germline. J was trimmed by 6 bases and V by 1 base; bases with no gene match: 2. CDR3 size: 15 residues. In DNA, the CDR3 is TGTGCCAGCAGTGAAGGGACAGGGATTAATTCACCCCTCCACTTT. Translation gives CASSEGTGINSPLHF.

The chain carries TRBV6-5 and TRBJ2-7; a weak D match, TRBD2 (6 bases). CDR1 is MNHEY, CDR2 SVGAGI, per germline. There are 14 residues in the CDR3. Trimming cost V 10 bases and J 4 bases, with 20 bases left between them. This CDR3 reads CATRQEGWTYEQYF. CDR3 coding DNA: TGTGCCACCCGGCAGGAGGGATGGACGTACGAGCAGTACTTC.